The rows below give T cell receptor beta chains drawn from one sample of a study of OX40 agonist ivuxolimab in advanced cancers. Some clones are missing from TCRdb's copy, which holds only in-frame ones; the method was immunoSEQ multiplex PCR. The table records 30,000 to 45,000 clones, more than 75% of them present only once. The input for sequencing was CD4+ or CD8+ T cells sorted from blood, taken in a trial of the OX40 agonist ivuxolimab. The source of these receptors is an adult with an advanced solid tumor such as melanoma, head and neck, liver or kidney cancer. Both conserved end residues are part of each CDR3. A D gene is named only where the DNA matches it firmly. Not all rows give a size; the values are once, few, many and, for expanded clones, a class.

v_gene	j_gene	d_gene	abundance	CDR3nt	CDR3aa
TRBV9	TRBJ1-3	TRBD1	.	TGTGCCAGCAGCGTATATACAGGGGGCGCAGGAAACACCATATATTTT	CASSVYTGGAGNTIYF
TRBV18	TRBJ1-5	.	.	TGTGCCAGCTCAGAGGCAGGAGGCAATCAGCCCCAGCATTTT	CASSEAGGNQPQHF
TRBV11-2	TRBJ2-3	.	.	TGTGCCAGCAGCTTAGTACTAGATACGCAGTATTTT	CASSLVLDTQYF
TRBV19	TRBJ2-6	.	.	TGTGCCAGTAGCTCTATGACTGGGGCCAACGTCCTGACTTTC	CASSSMTGANVLTF
TRBV18	TRBJ2-3	.	.	TGTGCCAGCTCAACGGTTATAGAAGATACGCAGTATTTT	CASSTVIEDTQYF
TRBV7-3	TRBJ2-3	.	.	TGTGCCAGCAGCCAGGACTATGAAACGCAGTATTTT	CASSQDYETQYF
TRBV7-3	TRBJ2-7	.	.	TGTGCCAGCAGCCCAAGGGTGCCCCCTTTGTCGCCCTACGAGCAGTACTTC	CASSPRVPPLSPYEQYF
TRBV19	TRBJ2-5	.	.	TGTGCCAGTAGTACCCGAATGCCTGGGGAGACCCAGTACTTC	CASSTRMPGETQYF
TRBV6-5	TRBJ1-5	.	once	TGTGCCAGCAGAACCAGGACGGGGAAGAACCAGCCCCAGCATTTT	CASRTRTGKNQPQHF
TRBV4-1	TRBJ1-4	.	.	TGCGCCAGCAGCCGAGGACTTGCAACTAATGAAAAACTGTTTTTT	CASSRGLATNEKLFF
TRBV7-8	TRBJ2-3	.	.	TGTGCCAGCAGTCCTTGGACTTTGGGAACAGATACGCAGTATTTT	CASSPWTLGTDTQYF
TRBV5-1	TRBJ2-1	TRBD1	.	TGCGCCAGCAGCTCGGGACAGGAAAACAATGAGCAGTTCTTC	CASSSGQENNEQFF
TRBV9	TRBJ2-5	TRBD2	.	TGTGCCAGCAGCGACTCCCTAGCGGGAGGGGGTCAAGAGACCCAGTACTTC	CASSDSLAGGGQETQYF
TRBV28	TRBJ2-5	TRBD1	once	TGTGCCAGCAGGGCCGGCCTGACAGGGACGGAGACCCAGTACTTC	CASRAGLTGTETQYF
TRBV5-8	TRBJ2-5	.	.	TGTGCCAGCACCTCTTATGTCCGAGAGACCCAGTACTTC	CASTSYVRETQYF
TRBV10-1	TRBJ2-5	.	once	TGCGCCAGCAGTGAGAGAGTTCAAGAGACCCAGTACTTC	CASSERVQETQYF
TRBV4-1	TRBJ2-6	.	.	TGCGCCAGCAGCCAAGAAGCAGGGGCTGGGGCCAACGTCCTGACTTTC	CASSQEAGAGANVLTF
TRBV5-6	TRBJ2-7	.	few	TGTGCCAGCAGCTTGTACTCGGCCGGCGAGCAGTACTTC	CASSLYSAGEQYF
TRBV5-6	TRBJ1-6	.	few	TGTGCCAGCAGCTTGTGGACCCGAAGCTCCTATAATTCACCCCTCCACTTT	CASSLWTRSSYNSPLHF
TRBV5-8	TRBJ1-2	TRBD1	.	TGTGCCAGCAGCTTGGGGACAGGGGAAAGCTATGGCTACACCTTC	CASSLGTGESYGYTF
TRBV28	TRBJ2-2	.	.	TGTGCCAGCGGCCGCTCCGGGGAGCTGTTTTTT	CASGRSGELFF
TRBV2	TRBJ2-3	.	few	TGTGCCAGCAGTGCCCGCAGGATCACAGATACGCAGTATTTT	CASSARRITDTQYF
TRBV7-6	TRBJ2-5	.	.	TGTGCCAGCAGCTCTCAAAAGGGGAGTGGAAGAGAAGCCCAGTACTTC	CASSSQKGSGREAQYF
TRBV7-8	TRBJ2-5	.	.	TGTGCCAGCAGCTTAGACGTCTTCAGCGGGACCCAGTACTTC	CASSLDVFSGTQYF
TRBV5-4	TRBJ1-1	.	.	TGTGCCAGCAGCTTGGGGGGACGCCCTGAAGCTTTCTTT	CASSLGGRPEAFF
TRBV2	TRBJ2-3	.	.	TGTGCCAGCAGTGTGTGGCAGACCACAGATACGCAGTATTTT	CASSVWQTTDTQYF
TRBV7-8	TRBJ1-5	.	.	TGTGCCAGCAGCATTCCCGGACAGCCCCAGCATTTT	CASSIPGQPQHF
TRBV7-8	TRBJ2-1	TRBD2	.	TGTGCCAGCAGGTCCCAAGCGGGGCAGGTGGCCTACAATGAGCAGTTCTTC	CASRSQAGQVAYNEQFF
TRBV7-9	TRBJ2-7	.	.	TGTGCCAGCAGCTTAGCGGGGGAATTTTACGAGCAGTACTTC	CASSLAGEFYEQYF